The 2 T cell receptor beta chains below were found in one sample sequenced in a study of blood T cell repertoires in COVID-19. Assay: immunoSEQ multiplex PCR; the TCRdb copy retains only in-frame clones and omits some. Of approximately 190,000 clones in the sample, around four fifths were seen once. Sequences were obtained from peripheral blood. The receptors were sampled from a human donor in a cohort sampled during active COVID-19.

This chain uses TRBV30 with TRBJ2-5; the D gene is possibly TRBD1 (5 bases). The CDR3 totals 12 residues. The V and J ends lost 3 bases and 9 bases respectively, with 14 bases between them. CDR1 is GTSNPN and CDR2 is SVGIG in the germline V gene (reference sequence). CDR3 loop: CAWRAEGAAQYF. In DNA, the CDR3 is TGTGCCTGGAGGGCTGAAGGGGCGGCCCAGTACTTC.

This clone has more than one count but fewer than ten. This chain connects TRBV28 to TRBJ1-5; the D is unclear. The germline V gene has CDR1 MDHEN and CDR2 SYDVKM. V lost 8 bases and J 7 bases, leaving 12 bases between the germline ends. The CDR3 spans 12 residues. CDR3 bases: TGTGCCAGCGAGGAACAACGACAGCCCCAGCATTTT. Translated: CASEEQRQPQHF.